The 29 T cell receptor beta chains given below trace back to one sample, sequenced in a study of blood T cell repertoires in COVID-19. The data were produced by immunoSEQ multiplex PCR, yet TCRdb's version contains in-frame clones alone and is incomplete. Found here are around 56,000 clones, approximately 81% of them singletons; the top ten hold 25% to 35%. The sequenced sample consisted of peripheral blood. Every receptor here comes from an elderly woman with active or convalescent COVID-19.

The rearrangement links TRBV3-1 (or the pseudogene TRBV3-2) to TRBJ1-1; maybe TRBD1 (5 bases). Germline V gene sequence: CDR1 LGHDT, CDR2 YNNKEL (reference sequence). V lost 6 bases, J lost 8 bases, and 10 bases lay in between. This CDR3 comprises 11 residues. CDR3 DNA: TGTGCCAGCAGAGCAGGGTCCGAAGCTTTCTTT. Protein sequence: CASRAGSEAFF.

V usage is TRBV10-3 and J usage is TRBJ1-4; D uncertain. The CDR3 contains 12 residues. V was cut by 3 bases and J by 8 bases, with 7 bases left in between. CDR1 is ENHRY, CDR2 SYGVKD, per germline. The CDR3 protein is CAISDRGEKLFF. The CDR3, as DNA: TGTGCCATCAGTGACCGAGGAGAAAAACTGTTTTTT.

The rearrangement links TRBV7-2 to TRBJ1-3, with no clear D. CDR1 SGHTA and CDR2 FQGNSA come from the germline V gene. The CDR3 sequence is 14 residues long. V lost 3 bases, J lost 1 base, and 7 bases lay in between. Here the CDR3 DNA reads TGTGCCAGCAGCTTTGGGAGTTCTGGAAACACCATATATTTT. It specifies CASSFGSSGNTIYF.

V is TRBV7-9 and J is TRBJ2-2, with 8 bases matching TRBD2. The ends lost 5 bases at V and 3 bases at J; junction bases unmatched: 5. CDR3 length equals 15 residues. Germline V gives CDR1 SEHNR, CDR2 FQNEAQ (reference sequence). CDR3 loop: CASSPRGGYTGELFF. As DNA, the CDR3 is TGTGCCAGCAGCCCACGGGGGGGCTACACCGGGGAGCTGTTTTTT.

The chain combines TRBV7-9 with TRBJ1-5; a possible D gene is TRBD1 (6 bases). Germline V lookup: CDR1 SEHNR, CDR2 FQNEAQ (reference sequence). Between the trimmed V and J ends, which lost 3 bases and 1 base, there was a span of 10 bases. The length of the CDR3 is 15 residues. The CDR3 coding sequence is TGTGCCAGCAGCTTCAATACAGGGAGCAATCAGCCCCAGCATTTT. Residues: CASSFNTGSNQPQHF.

The chain uses TRBV5-1 and TRBJ2-1, with TRBD2 matching over 16 bases. The CDR3 runs to 17 residues. Germline values: CDR1 SGHRS, CDR2 YFSETQ. Germline trimming cut 5 bases from V and 11 bases from J; bases unmatched to any gene: 13. In DNA, the CDR3 is TGCGCCAGCAGGGGACTAGCGGGGGGGCAGTCCCAAAATCAGCAGTTCTTC. Its protein product is CASRGLAGGQSQNQQFF.

This chain joins TRBV16 and TRBJ1-2, with 12 bases that match TRBD1. From germline, CDR1 is KGHSY and CDR2 FQNENV. The CDR3 totals 16 residues. V trimming: 3 bases; J trimming: 2 bases; junction bases outside the gene matches: 4. The CDR3 reads CASSHLGQGANYGYTF. CDR3 nucleotides: TGTGCCAGCAGCCACCTGGGACAGGGGGCGAACTATGGCTACACCTTC.

DNA of the CDR3: TGTGCCAGCAGTTGGCGACAGGGGGGCTACAATGAGCAGTTCTTC. Its translation: CASSWRQGGYNEQFF. This chain connects TRBV27 to TRBJ2-1, with TRBD1 identical over 9 bases. The ends lost 4 bases at V and 3 bases at J; junction bases unmatched: 4. This CDR3 is 15 amino acids long. Per the germline V gene, CDR1 is MNHEY and CDR2 is SMNVEV (reference sequence).

The V gene is TRBV7-9, the J gene TRBJ2-3, with TRBD1 as a possible D gene (5 bases). The CDR3 loop spans 12 amino acids. Per germline, CDR1 SEHNR and CDR2 FQNEAQ (reference sequence). Trimming left V 6 bases short and J 8 bases short, with 12 bases between. CDR3 DNA sequence: TGTGCCAGCAGTACGCAGGGAATTACGCAGTATTTT. It specifies CASSTQGITQYF.

This rearrangement joins TRBV18 to TRBJ1-1; D might be TRBD1 (6 bases). The CDR3 length is 16 residues. The V end was cut by 0 bases, the J end by 0 bases, with 11 bases between. Germline V gene data show CDR1 as KGHSH and CDR2 as LQKENI. As DNA, the CDR3 is TGTGCCAGCTCACCACCGACAGGCCATTTGAACACTGAAGCTTTCTTT. Amino acids: CASSPPTGHLNTEAFF.

Note on this clone: Relative to the germline gene, one junction end is altered; a read error may explain this. The chain couples TRBV7-6 to TRBJ2-1; D possibly corresponds to TRBD1 (5 bases). This CDR3 region has 11 residues. CDR1 and CDR2 from the germline V gene are SGHVS and FNYEAQ. The CDR3 loop is CASSFTGSKLF. CDR3 nucleotides: TGTGCCAGCAGCTTCACAGGCTCTAAGCTCTTC.

The chain has TRBV4-2 and TRBJ2-4; 9 positions match TRBD1. CDR3 length equals 16 residues. Germline CDR1 and CDR2: LGHNA and YNFKEQ. After removal of 1 base from V and 8 bases from J, the junction contained 9 bases not matched to a gene. The CDR3 region has the DNA TGTGCCAGCAGCCAAGGGATCCCGGGACAGGGTTACATTCAGTACTTC. Encoded protein: CASSQGIPGQGYIQYF.

The chain recombines TRBV6-4 with TRBJ1-6, with D possibly matching TRBD1 (6 bases). The germline gives CDR1 MRHNA, CDR2 SNTAGT. This CDR3 is 15 amino acids long. V lost 2 bases and J lost 3, with 8 bases in between. Written as DNA, the CDR3 is TGTGCCAGCAGTGACAGGGGGATCTATAATTCACCCCTCCACTTT. Residues: CASSDRGIYNSPLHF.

The chain carries TRBV12-3 or TRBV12-4 and TRBJ1-1, with a possible D match to TRBD1 (5 bases). V gave up 5 bases and J gave up 4 bases, with 11 bases separating them. The length of the CDR3 is 13 residues. CDR3 DNA: TGTGCCAGCAGTCAGGGAAGGGGCACTGAAGCTTTCTTT. It codes for CASSQGRGTEAFF.

This clone came up once. V and J are TRBV21-1 and TRBJ2-7; the table's D call of TRBD2 was not tested on the DNA. TRBV21-1 is reported as a pseudogene. This CDR3 region has 20 residues. For the CDR3, the DNA is TGTGCCAGCAGCAAAGGGGGGGATACACTAAGTTCATCCTTATCCTACGAGCAGTACTTC. This sequence encodes CASSKGGDTLSSSLSYEQYF.

This chain connects TRBV3-1 (or the pseudogene TRBV3-2) to TRBJ1-5; TRBD1 is a possible D gene (6 bases). Germline V gene sequence: CDR1 LGHDT, CDR2 YNNKEL (reference sequence). V dropped 4 bases and J dropped 2 bases, with 15 bases sitting between them. This CDR3 spans 16 amino acids. CDR3 DNA sequence: TGTGCCAGCAGCCTCTCGGGGGCGGGGGGCAATCAGCCCCAGCATTTT. Its translation is CASSLSGAGGNQPQHF.

The V call is TRBV6-5, the J call TRBJ1-6; the match to TRBD1 covers 10 bases. Germline-derived CDR1 and CDR2 are MNHEY and SVGAGI. The CDR3 has 16 residues. V lost 1 base to trimming and J lost 9 bases; unmatched junction nucleotides: 6. The CDR3 region is CASSYLHRDRGSPLHF. CDR3 bases: TGTGCCAGCAGTTACTTGCACCGGGACAGGGGTTCACCCCTCCACTTT.

The J gene is TRBJ1-6, the V gene TRBV19, with 8 bases identical to TRBD1. The V gene's germline CDR1 is LNHDA and CDR2 SQIVND (reference sequence). The CDR3 spans 14 residues. J lost 7 bases, V lost 7 bases, and 6 bases had no gene match. CDR3 amino acids: CASTPGQGNSPLHF. The CDR3 region has the DNA TGTGCCAGTACTCCCGGACAGGGAAATTCACCCCTCCACTTT. The entire variable domain, with the rest obtained from reference TRBV19 and TRBJ1-6, is as follows: DGGITQSPKYLFRKEGQNVTLSCEQNLNHDAMYWYRQDPGQGLRLIYYSQIVNDFQKGDIAEGYSVSREKKESFPLTVTSAQKNPTAFYLCASTPGQGNSPLHFGNGTRLTVT.

The chain has TRBV14 and TRBJ1-1, with D possibly matching TRBD1 (6 bases). With 3 bases removed from V and 3 bases from J, the gap between germline ends came to 17 bases. From germline, CDR1 is SGHDN and CDR2 FVKESK. The CDR3 contains 16 residues. The DNA of the CDR3 is TGTGCCAGCAGCCAGGGAACGGGGACATCCTACACTGAAGCTTTCTTT. Translation: CASSQGTGTSYTEAFF.

This clone has only one observation. J is TRBJ2-5 and V is TRBV5-8; 9 bases align to TRBD1. V lost 1 base to trimming and J lost 2 bases; unmatched junction nucleotides: 6. Per the germline V gene, CDR1 is SGHTS and CDR2 is YDEGEE. The CDR3 runs 16 residues. This CDR3 is CASSLRPGQGQETQYF. CDR3 sequence (DNA): TGTGCCAGCAGCTTGCGGCCGGGACAGGGTCAAGAGACCCAGTACTTC. The full variable domain, in which reference TRBV5-8 and TRBJ2-5 provide the parts outside the CDR3, is EAGVTQSPTHLIKTRGQQATLRCSPISGHTSVYWYQQALGLGLQFLLWYDEGEERNRGNFPPRFSGRQFPNYSSELNVNALELEDSALYLCASSLRPGQGQETQYFGPGTRLLVL.

The gene calls are TRBV2 and TRBJ2-5; 9 bases line up with TRBD1. Losses at the gene ends were 6 bases for V and 5 bases for J; bases not matched to a gene: 10. This CDR3 comprises 15 residues. Looked up from germline, CDR1 is SNHLY and CDR2 is FYNNEI. CDR3 amino acids: CASSQQGAGGETQYF. For the CDR3, the DNA is TGTGCCAGCAGCCAACAGGGGGCAGGAGGGGAGACCCAGTACTTC. Complete variable domain (other parts from reference TRBV2 and TRBJ2-5): EPEVTQTPSHQVTQMGQEVILRCVPISNHLYFYWYRQILGQKVEFLVSFYNNEISEKSEIFDDQFSVERPDGSNFTLKIRSTKLEDSAMYFCASSQQGAGGETQYFGPGTRLLVL.

V usage is TRBV19 and J usage is TRBJ1-2; 9 bases map to TRBD1. The CDR3 covers 15 residues. V shed 5 bases, J shed 3 bases, and the junction held 7 bases outside the gene matches. From germline, CDR1 is LNHDA and CDR2 SQIVND (reference sequence). The CDR3 protein is CASSRPGTGYYGYTF. Written as DNA, the CDR3 is TGTGCCAGTAGTCGACCCGGGACAGGGTACTATGGCTACACCTTC. Filled out from reference TRBV19 and TRBJ1-2, the complete variable domain reads DGGITQSPKYLFRKEGQNVTLSCEQNLNHDAMYWYRQDPGQGLRLIYYSQIVNDFQKGDIAEGYSVSREKKESFPLTVTSAQKNPTAFYLCASSRPGTGYYGYTFGSGTRLTVV.

The V gene is TRBV7-9, the J gene TRBJ1-4; D gene ambiguous. Germline CDR1 and CDR2: SEHNR and FQNEAQ (reference sequence). The germline V and J ends were trimmed by 5 bases and 5 bases, with 15 bases remaining between them. The CDR3 has 15 amino acids. The CDR3 coding sequence is TGTGCCAGCAGCCCAGTCCAAGCAGGAAATGAAAAACTGTTTTTT. Translation gives CASSPVQAGNEKLFF.

This rearrangement joins TRBV5-1 to TRBJ1-4; D call uncertain. The CDR3 runs to 15 residues. Germline V CDR1 and CDR2: SGHRS, YFSETQ. Trimming left V 4 bases short and J 0 bases short, with 10 bases between. CDR3 sequence: CASSPLGATNEKLFF. The DNA of the CDR3 is TGCGCCAGCAGCCCTCTGGGAGCAACTAATGAAAAACTGTTTTTT.

This clone came up a few times. The chain uses TRBV2 and TRBJ2-2, with 10 bases identical to TRBD2. The V gene end was trimmed by 8 bases and the J gene end by 6 bases; junction bases not matched to a gene: 12. Germline CDR1 is SNHLY and CDR2 is FYNNEI. CDR3 length: 16 amino acids. The CDR3 bases are TGTGCCAGCTCCCCACCGGCAAGCGGGGGGGCCGGGGAGCTGTTTTTT. Translation gives CASSPPASGGAGELFF.

Notes on this clone: One end of the junction is discordant with germline, which a read error may explain. V gene TRBV6-5 combines with J gene TRBJ1-1, with a tentative D call TRBD1 (6 bases). Germline lookup yields CDR1 MNHEY and CDR2 SVGAGI. The CDR3 extends over 15 amino acids. CDR3 amino acids: CASSNSARGATEAFF. In DNA, the CDR3 is TGTGCCAGCAGTAACTCCGCGCGGGGGGCCACTGAAGCTTTCTTT.

The CDR3 sequence is CRVLAGGAADTQYF. The CDR3 DNA reads as TGCAGGGTTCTAGCGGGGGGGGCGGCAGATACGCAGTATTTT. This chain connects TRBV29-1 to TRBJ2-3, with TRBD2 matching over 12 bases. Per germline, CDR1 SQVTM and CDR2 ANQGSEA. The CDR3 loop spans 14 amino acids.

This clone was recorded once. The rearrangement joins TRBV19 to TRBJ2-3; 10 bases agree with TRBD2. Germline values: CDR1 LNHDA, CDR2 SQIVND (reference sequence). This CDR3 region has 17 residues. V shed 7 bases, J shed 0 bases, and the junction held 10 bases outside the gene matches. The CDR3 spells CASMRASGGPSTDTQYF. The CDR3, as DNA: TGTGCCAGTATGAGGGCTAGCGGGGGTCCTAGCACAGATACGCAGTATTTT.

The chain couples TRBV2 to TRBJ2-5, with a tentative D call TRBD2 (7 bases). Germline CDR1 SNHLY, CDR2 FYNNEI. Trimming took off 4 bases at V and 5 bases at J, with 14 bases between the two ends. This CDR3 has 14 amino acids. The CDR3: CASSVGGPGETQYF. The CDR3 nucleotides are TGTGCCAGCAGTGTCGGGGGGCCGGGGGAGACCCAGTACTTC. Full variable domain (rest looked up from reference TRBV2 and TRBJ2-5): EPEVTQTPSHQVTQMGQEVILRCVPISNHLYFYWYRQILGQKVEFLVSFYNNEISEKSEIFDDQFSVERPDGSNFTLKIRSTKLEDSAMYFCASSVGGPGETQYFGPGTRLLVL.